This TCR beta chain came from a study of glioma-infiltrating T cells. Amplification of TCR alpha and beta CDR3 regions from RNA used iRepertoire nested multiplex PCR. Each CDR3 protein is one row after TCRdb ran MiXCR on the multiplex PCR reads. Here the sample spans around 97,000 distinct CDR3 sequences, under 30% being singletons. This clonotype was seen at least ten times. The CDR3 length is 13 residues. Looked up from germline, CDR1 is SGHDN and CDR2 is FVKESK. Trimming stripped 1 base from V and 1 base from J, with 4 bases between. The J gene is TRBJ1-1, the V gene TRBV14; no definite D call. The material sequenced was glioma tissue, nonneoplastic brain tissue, or PBMCs (not recorded which). This sequence originates from a human donor with low-grade glioma or glioblastoma, undergoing nonglioma brain surgery, or in good health (not recorded which). CDR3 sequence (DNA): TGTGCCAGCAGCCAAGGCGGGAACACTGAAGCTTTCTTT. Its translation: CASSQGGNTEAFF.